Following are 17 T cell receptor beta chains from one sample sequenced in a study of T cell changes during pregnancy in multiple sclerosis. Generated by immunoSEQ multiplex PCR, the TCRdb table keeps only in-frame clones and is missing some. Altogether under 95,000 clones are present, 90% to 95% being singletons, with the ten largest covering approximately 0.44%. Sequencing was performed on CD4+ T cells from peripheral blood mononuclear cells, taken before pregnancy. The source is a female donor with multiple sclerosis, enrolled in a pregnancy study.

V usage is TRBV6-4 and J usage is TRBJ1-1, with 7 bases aligning to TRBD1. The CDR3 covers 16 residues. Germline loops: CDR1 MRHNA, CDR2 SNTAGT. The trim removed 4 bases at V and 4 bases at J, leaving 12 bases unmatched. CDR3 region: CASSGQGAGGGTEAFF. DNA for the CDR3: TGTGCCAGCAGTGGACAGGGCGCGGGTGGGGGCACTGAAGCTTTCTTT.

CDR3 amino acids: CASSVSGGTDTQYF. The CDR3 nucleotides are TGCGCCAGCAGCGTTAGCGGGGGCACAGATACGCAGTATTTT. The chain joins TRBV5-1 to TRBJ2-3, with 8 bases that match TRBD2. Unmatched junction bases numbered 2, after V lost 4 bases and J lost 1 base. The germline CDR1 and CDR2 sequences are SGHRS and YFSETQ. The CDR3 sequence is 14 residues long.

This clone occurred a few times. The chain uses TRBV5-5 and TRBJ2-7, with 7 bases aligning to TRBD2. Per germline, CDR1 SGHKS and CDR2 YYEKEE (reference sequence). The CDR3 is made up of 15 amino acids. The ends lost 3 bases at V and 0 bases at J; junction bases unmatched: 6. This CDR3 reads CASSSSGLFSYEQYF. The CDR3 coding sequence is TGTGCCAGCAGCTCGTCGGGACTATTCTCCTACGAGCAGTACTTC. Combining the CDR3 with reference TRBV5-5 and TRBJ2-7 gives the whole variable domain DAGVTQSPTHLIKTRGQQVTLRCSPISGHKSVSWYQQVLGQGPQFIFQYYEKEERGRGNFPDRFSARQFPNYSSELNVNALLLGDSALYLCASSSSGLFSYEQYFGPGTRLTVT.

Regarding this clone: One end of the junction does not line up with germline, which may come from a read error. Other DNA sequences in the same sample also yield this CDR3. This sequence joins TRBV5-1 and TRBJ2-5, with D possibly matching TRBD2 (5 bases). Germline V gives CDR1 SGHRS, CDR2 YFSETQ. This CDR3 is built from 15 residues. CDR3 sequence (DNA): TGCGCCAGCAGCTTGGCCGGCGGGCGAATGGAGACTCAGTACTTC. Residues: CASSLAGGRMETQYF.

This clone has just a few counts. The chain joins TRBV19 to TRBJ1-1; TRBD1 is a possible D gene (6 bases). Germline V gene sequence: CDR1 LNHDA, CDR2 SQIVND (reference sequence). This CDR3 is 10 amino acids long. CDR3 residues: CATGTTEAFF. Written as DNA, the CDR3 is TGTGCTACAGGGACCACTGAAGCTTTCTTT.

This sequence joins TRBV6-1 and TRBJ1-2; 8 bases match TRBD1. V was clipped by 4 bases and J by 5 bases; unmatched bases: 6. Germline CDR1 and CDR2: MNHNS and SASEGT. This CDR3 spans 14 amino acids. CDR3 in DNA: TGTGCCAGCAGTGGAACGGGACAGGCGTATGGCTACACCTTC. Translation gives CASSGTGQAYGYTF.

The chain links TRBV6-6 to TRBJ2-3; D might be TRBD1 (6 bases). Germline V lookup: CDR1 MNHNY, CDR2 SVGAGI (reference sequence). There are 15 residues in the CDR3. Deletions cut 5 bases from V and 4 bases from J, with 16 bases between. CDR3 sequence reads: CASSSKGVGADTQYF. CDR3 coding DNA: TGTGCCAGCAGTAGCAAGGGGGTCGGGGCAGATACGCAGTATTTT.

CDR3 DNA: TGTGCCAGCAGCTCAGGGAATCCCCAAGAGACCCAGTACTTC. Protein product: CASSSGNPQETQYF. The chain carries TRBV5-5 and TRBJ2-5; perhaps TRBD1 as D (5 bases). Germline V gene lookup returns CDR1 SGHKS and CDR2 YYEKEE (reference sequence). There are 14 residues in the CDR3. V gave up 3 bases and J gave up 1 base, with 10 bases separating them.

The chain combines TRBV19 with TRBJ2-1; 7 nucleotides match TRBD1. CDR3 length: 13 residues. Germline V CDR1 and CDR2: LNHDA, SQIVND (reference sequence). V was pared by 3 bases and J by 5 bases, with 1 base of the junction left unmatched. For the CDR3, the DNA is TGTGCCAGTAGTATTGGGACAGACAATGAGCAGTTCTTC. The encoded protein is CASSIGTDNEQFF. The full variable domain, completed using reference TRBV19 and TRBJ2-1, is DGGITQSPKYLFRKEGQNVTLSCEQNLNHDAMYWYRQDPGQGLRLIYYSQIVNDFQKGDIAEGYSVSREKKESFPLTVTSAQKNPTAFYLCASSIGTDNEQFFGPGTRLTVL.

The genes are TRBV5-6 and TRBJ2-5; tentative D call: TRBD1 (6 bases). Trimming left V 4 bases short and J 3 bases short, with 10 bases between. CDR1 SGHDT and CDR2 YYEEEE come from the germline V gene. This CDR3 is built from 13 residues. The CDR3 bases are TGTGCCAGCAGCCCGTGGACAGAAGAGACCCAGTACTTC. Protein product: CASSPWTEETQYF.

The genes are TRBV19 and TRBJ2-1, with 7 bases identical to TRBD1. There are 16 residues in the CDR3. Germline V gene lookup returns CDR1 LNHDA and CDR2 SQIVND (reference sequence). The J segment lost 6 bases and the V segment lost 3 bases, leaving 11 bases of the junction unmatched. As DNA, the CDR3 is TGTGCCAGTAGTATGATGGGTCCCTCAGGGGGCAATGAGCAGTTCTTC. The encoded protein is CASSMMGPSGGNEQFF.

The rearrangement links TRBV6-1 to TRBJ1-4, with D possibly matching TRBD1 (6 bases). Looked up from germline, CDR1 is MNHNS and CDR2 is SASEGT. The CDR3 has 14 amino acids. V was cut by 10 bases and J by 8 bases, with 20 bases left in between. CDR3 nucleotides: TGTGCCACCAAACCCGGGACACTCGGGGAAAAACTGTTTTTT. It codes for CATKPGTLGEKLFF.

This chain joins TRBV15 and TRBJ1-2, with D perhaps TRBD1 (5 bases). CDR3 length: 16 residues. CDR1 and CDR2 (germline): LNHNV, YYDKDF (reference sequence). With 1 base removed from V and 0 bases from J, the gap between germline ends came to 12 bases. The CDR3 loop reads CATSRVPGRANYGYTF. The CDR3 DNA follows: TGTGCCACCAGCAGAGTTCCCGGCAGGGCTAACTATGGCTACACCTTC.

This chain uses TRBV19 with TRBJ1-2, with D uncertain. This CDR3 has 11 amino acids. Germline V gene lookup returns CDR1 LNHDA and CDR2 SQIVND (reference sequence). The ends were cut back, 4 bases at V and 8 bases at J, with 8 bases in the middle. CDR3: CASSTNVGYTF. The CDR3 DNA follows: TGTGCCAGTAGTACCAATGTGGGCTACACCTTC.

The V and J genes are TRBV7-2 and TRBJ2-5; 7 positions match TRBD1. This CDR3 has 15 amino acids. Germline CDR1 is SGHTA and CDR2 is FQGNSA. Germline trimming cut 5 bases from V and 2 bases from J; bases unmatched to any gene: 8. The CDR3 region has the DNA TGTGCCAGCAGCCCCGGGACAGAACTACAAGAGACCCAGTACTTC. Translated: CASSPGTELQETQYF.

The chain uses TRBV5-1 and TRBJ1-5; 7 bases agree with TRBD1. The germline CDR1 and CDR2 sequences are SGHRS and YFSETQ. J was trimmed by 7 bases and V by 4 bases; bases with no gene match: 8. The CDR3 has 14 residues. This CDR3 reads CASSEGTVGQPQHF. CDR3 DNA sequence: TGCGCCAGCAGCGAAGGGACAGTTGGACAGCCCCAGCATTTT.

This chain connects TRBV29-1 to TRBJ2-5; possible D gene TRBD1, 6 bases. Germline loops: CDR1 SQVTM, CDR2 ANQGSEA. CDR3 length: 13 amino acids. Deletions cut 6 bases from V and 1 base from J, with 12 bases between. CDR3 in amino acids: CSVVQGIQETQYF. Here the CDR3 DNA reads TGCAGCGTCGTCCAGGGGATCCAAGAGACCCAGTACTTC.